Presented here are 14 T cell receptor beta chains from one specimen sequenced in a study of blood T cell repertoires in COVID-19. Sequenced by immunoSEQ multiplex PCR; TCRdb stores in-frame clones only, minus some. Of around 100,000 clones listed, 80% are singletons. The sequenced sample consisted of peripheral blood. These receptors were obtained from a man between 65 and 85 years old with active or convalescent COVID-19.

The chain couples TRBV7-9 to TRBJ2-7; the D gene is possibly TRBD2 (6 bases). The CDR3 has 15 amino acids. Germline CDR1 reads SEHNR; CDR2 reads FQNEAQ (reference sequence). Trimming took 7 bases from V and 0 from J, leaving 16 bases between them. CDR3 nucleotide sequence: TGTGCCAGCACCGCGGTAGGGGACTTCTCCTACGAGCAGTACTTC. Its translation: CASTAVGDFSYEQYF.

This clone occurred once. This chain joins TRBV3-1 (or the pseudogene TRBV3-2) and TRBJ1-1; D may be TRBD1 (6 bases). CDR1 LGHDT and CDR2 YNNKEL come from the germline V gene (reference sequence). Trimming left V 6 bases short and J 4 bases short, with 15 bases between. This CDR3 spans 14 amino acids. As DNA, the CDR3 is TGTGCCAGCAGTCCCTTGGGGGGGCCCACTGAAGCTTTCTTT. It is translated as CASSPLGGPTEAFF.

The chain recombines TRBV9 with TRBJ2-1; 8 bases are shared with TRBD1. This CDR3 has 19 residues. The V segment lost 0 bases and the J segment 6 bases; nucleotides outside the gene matches: 17. Germline lookup yields CDR1 SGDLS and CDR2 YYNGEE. CDR3 bases: TGTGCCAGCAGCGTAGCTTTAGGGGGATTGACAGGGGTTGGCAATGAGCAGTTCTTC. Amino acid sequence: CASSVALGGLTGVGNEQFF. The full variable domain, its missing parts supplied by reference TRBV9 and TRBJ2-1, is DSGVTQTPKHLITATGQRVTLRCSPRSGDLSVYWYQQSLDQGLQFLIQYYNGEERAKGNILERFSAQQFPDLHSELNLSSLELGDSALYFCASSVALGGLTGVGNEQFFGPGTRLTVL.

The table lists this clone with many counts. The V gene is TRBV4-3, the J gene TRBJ2-3; TRBD2 aligns across 9 bases. The CDR3 covers 17 residues. V dropped 4 bases and J dropped 5; count of bases not matched to a gene: 13. Germline values: CDR1 LGHNA, CDR2 YSLEER. The CDR3 protein is CASSPGPSGIGGDTQYF. CDR3 coding DNA: TGCGCCAGCAGCCCGGGACCTAGCGGGATAGGCGGAGATACGCAGTATTTT.

The chain carries TRBV7-6 and TRBJ2-3; D unclear. This CDR3 contains 13 residues. Germline V gene lookup returns CDR1 SGHVS and CDR2 FNYEAQ. V gave up 1 base and J gave up 4 bases, with 6 bases separating them. The CDR3 region has the DNA TGTGCCAGCAGCTTAGATATCGCAGATACGCAGTATTTT. This sequence encodes CASSLDIADTQYF.

The chain is built from TRBV2 and TRBJ2-1; D not resolved. This CDR3 has 11 residues. CDR1 and CDR2 from the germline V gene are SNHLY and FYNNEI. The ends were cut back, 6 bases at V and 10 bases at J, with 10 bases in the middle. The CDR3 protein is CASRRLGEQFF. The CDR3 bases are TGTGCCAGCAGGCGGCTTGGAGAGCAGTTCTTC.

The chain combines TRBV24-1 with TRBJ2-2; D perhaps matches TRBD2 (6 bases). This CDR3 spans 17 amino acids. Germline V gene lookup returns CDR1 KGHDR and CDR2 SFDVKD. Trimming left V 1 base short and J 3 bases short, with 14 bases between. CDR3 sequence: CATSDFGGTGDTGELFF. Written as DNA, the CDR3 is TGTGCCACCAGTGATTTCGGAGGGACTGGGGACACCGGGGAGCTGTTTTTT.

The chain uses TRBV5-4 and TRBJ2-3; TRBD2 matches at 8 bases. The CDR3 has 16 residues. V gave up 0 bases and J gave up 1 base; unmatched junction bases: 4. Germline V gene lookup returns CDR1 SGHNT and CDR2 YYREEE (reference sequence). CDR3 amino acids: CASSLEISGGTDTQYF. The CDR3 region has the DNA TGTGCCAGCAGCTTGGAGATTAGCGGGGGCACAGATACGCAGTATTTT.

This chain connects TRBV21-1 to TRBJ2-1; the D call in the table, TRBD1, was not verified against the DNA. TRBV21-1 is designated a pseudogene. The CDR3 is made up of 15 amino acids. This CDR3 is CASSKMGQGVNEQFF. DNA of the CDR3: TGTGCCAGCAGCAAGATGGGACAGGGAGTAAATGAGCAGTTCTTC.

The J gene is TRBJ2-6, the V gene TRBV2; tentatively, D is TRBD1 (6 bases). CDR3 length: 15 residues. V lost 6 bases to trimming and J lost 2 bases, with 11 bases between them. The V gene's germline CDR1 is SNHLY and CDR2 FYNNEI. The CDR3 coding sequence is TGTGCCAGCAGCCGCACAGGGACTGGGGCCAACGTCCTGACTTTC. Translating it yields CASSRTGTGANVLTF.

A few counts support this clone. The rearrangement uses TRBV2 and TRBJ1-2; no reliable D call. Trimming removed 2 bases at V and 5 bases at J, with 12 bases between. Per the germline V gene, CDR1 is SNHLY and CDR2 is FYNNEI. The CDR3 covers 14 residues. The CDR3 region is CASSEWRVRYGYTF. CDR3 DNA: TGTGCCAGCAGTGAATGGAGGGTCAGGTATGGCTACACCTTC. Combining the CDR3 with reference TRBV2 and TRBJ1-2 gives the whole variable domain EPEVTQTPSHQVTQMGQEVILRCVPISNHLYFYWYRQILGQKVEFLVSFYNNEISEKSEIFDDQFSVERPDGSNFTLKIRSTKLEDSAMYFCASSEWRVRYGYTFGSGTRLTVV.

This clone came up once. This rearrangement joins TRBV19 to TRBJ1-4, with D unresolved. Germline values: CDR1 LNHDA, CDR2 SQIVND (reference sequence). The CDR3 runs 14 residues. V gave up 5 bases and J gave up 5 bases, with 12 bases separating them. CDR3 in amino acids: CASSPHGRNEKLFF. The CDR3 nucleotides read TGTGCCAGTAGTCCCCATGGGAGAAATGAAAAACTGTTTTTT.

This clone has just a few counts. V gene TRBV27 combines with J gene TRBJ2-3; maybe TRBD2 (5 bases). The ends were cut back, 2 bases at V and 4 bases at J, with 10 bases in the middle. Germline V gene sequence: CDR1 MNHEY, CDR2 SMNVEV (reference sequence). This CDR3 has 14 residues. CDR3 residues: CASSLDSAPDTQYF. CDR3 nucleotides: TGTGCCAGCAGTTTAGATAGCGCCCCAGATACGCAGTATTTT.

This clone was observed a few times. The gene calls are TRBV6-4 and TRBJ2-1, with no clear D. V gave up 3 bases and J gave up 0 bases, with 9 bases separating them. The germline V gene encodes CDR1 MRHNA and CDR2 SNTAGT. The length of the CDR3 is 15 residues. In nucleotides, the CDR3 is TGTGCCAGCAGTGAGTTTCCAGGCTCCTACAATGAGCAGTTCTTC. Amino acid sequence: CASSEFPGSYNEQFF.